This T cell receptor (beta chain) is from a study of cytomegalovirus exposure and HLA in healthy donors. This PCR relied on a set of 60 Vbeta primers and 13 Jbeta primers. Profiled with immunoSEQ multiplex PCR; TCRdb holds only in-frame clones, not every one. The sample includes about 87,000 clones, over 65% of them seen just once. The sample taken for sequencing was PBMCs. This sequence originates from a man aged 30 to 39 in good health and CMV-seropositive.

DNA for the CDR3: TGCAGCGTTGAAGATACAGGGGGAGGGACTGAAGCTTTCTTT. Translating gives CSVEDTGGGTEAFF. This rearrangement joins TRBV29-1 to TRBJ1-1; TRBD1 matches at 8 bases. CDR1 and CDR2 from the germline V gene are SQVTM and ANQGSEA. Losses at the gene ends were 0 bases for V and 5 bases for J; bases not matched to a gene: 5. There are 14 residues in the CDR3. Supplemented by reference TRBV29-1 and TRBJ1-1, the full variable domain reads SAVISQKPSRDICQRGTSLTIQCQVDSQVTMMFWYRQQPGQSLTLIATANQGSEATYESGFVIDKFPISRPNLTFSTLTVSNMSPEDSSIYLCSVEDTGGGTEAFFGQGTRLTVV.